Given below is one TCR beta chain in context. Measured with immunoSEQ multiplex PCR; TCRdb has only the in-frame clones, and not every one. The repertoire holds 1.6 million or so clones, with approximately 96% as singletons. Naive CD45RA+ and memory CD45RA-negative subsets were split from CD4+ cells. The data derive from a study of shared clonotypes between healthy human individuals. The overall study: The composition of the donors was a couple of women and three men aged 18 to 49.

Germline V gene data show CDR1 as MNHNY and CDR2 as SVGAGI (reference sequence). This CDR3 is 15 amino acids long. The V and J ends lost 2 bases and 8 bases respectively, with 16 bases between them. The sample comprised naive CD4+ T cells sorted from blood. Sample subset: CD45RA+ positively selected. The clonotype originates from a man aged 30 to 39 in good health. This chain connects TRBV6-6 to TRBJ1-3, with TRBD1 as a possible D gene (5 bases). CDR3 nucleotide sequence: TGTGCCAGCAGTTACGGGGCAGGGTTCGGGCACACCATATATTTT. It codes for CASSYGAGFGHTIYF.